The clone carrying this TCR beta chain was counted only a few times. Trimming pared 4 bases from V and 0 bases from J, leaving 16 bases between. CDR1 is SGHTA and CDR2 is FQGNSA in the germline V gene. The CDR3 loop spans 17 amino acids. The entry originates in a study of beta chain features in type 1 diabetes. cDNA synthesis used the whole RNA isolate, giving expressed TCRB sequences. Generated by immunoSEQ multiplex PCR, the TCRdb table keeps only in-frame clones and is missing some. The repertoire consists of about 160,000 clones, with about 7.3% occurring once and the leading ten covering about 0.6%.

This clonotype was sampled from a man aged 18 to 29 in good health. The chain joins TRBV7-2 to TRBJ2-1, with D perhaps TRBD2 (5 bases). Sequencing used central memory CD4+ T cells from blood. The CDR3: CASSSEDLSSSYNEQFF. The CDR3 nucleotides read TGTGCCAGCAGCTCGGAGGACCTTTCGAGCTCCTACAATGAGCAGTTCTTC.